The present TCR beta chain was sequenced within a study of blood T cell repertoires in COVID-19. At the level of the study: Researchers got acute and convalescent COVID-19 samples from the United States, Italy and Spain. T cells, B-cell-depleted T cells, or PBMCs supplied cDNA or gDNA.

Trimming stripped 8 bases from V and 2 bases from J, with 21 bases between. Germline V CDR1 and CDR2: SGHTA, FQGNSA. The CDR3 extends over 16 amino acids. Original processing methods: Amplification with reference gene primers provided the estimates of nucleated cell counts. TCRdb keeps only in-frame clones here, not all; method: immunoSEQ multiplex PCR. D and trimming were read from the DNA, whereas the V and J calls and clone size are those reported in that table. The sample gives around 110,000 clones, 90% of which show up once; 1.8% is in the top ten. This sequence was found in a human donor with active COVID-19. The donor label of this sample is uncertain. The gene calls are TRBV7-2 and TRBJ1-2, with D uncertain. Specimen: peripheral blood. The CDR3 nucleotides read TGTGCCAGCGCCCCCCCTGAGGGATTCCCGAACTATGGCTACACCTTC. Its protein product is CASAPPEGFPNYGYTF.